These 28 T cell receptor beta chains were sequenced from one sample in a study of early T cells in non-severe SARS-CoV-2 infection. Via MiXCR, TCRdb re-called the 5' RACE reads, giving one row per CDR3 protein. The table lists tens of thousands of distinct CDR3 sequences, around 10% of them singletons. This specimen was whole blood, taken at baseline. Every receptor here comes from an adult who was a healthcare worker with PCR-confirmed SARS-CoV-2 infection or an uninfected control (not recorded which).

Only a few counts were recorded for this clonotype. The V call is TRBV19, the J call TRBJ1-6; TRBD1 agrees at 7 bases. CDR1 is LNHDA, CDR2 SQIVND, per germline (reference sequence). The junction had 12 bases not matched to a gene; V was cut back by 1 base and J by 15 bases. The CDR3 extends over 15 amino acids. This chain's CDR3 is CASSIVETGRQSLHF. Here the CDR3 DNA reads TGTGCCAGTAGTATAGTTGAGACAGGGCGGCAAAGCCTCCACTTT.

This clonotype was detected ten times or more. The genes are TRBV19 and TRBJ1-3; tentatively, D is TRBD1 (5 bases). CDR1 is LNHDA and CDR2 is SQIVND in the germline V gene (reference sequence). V was pared by 1 base and J by 4 bases, with 14 bases between. The CDR3 runs to 16 residues. In DNA, the CDR3 is TGTGCCAGTAGTATAGTAGGCAGGGCGATCGGAAACACCATATATTTT. This gives the protein CASSIVGRAIGNTIYF.

The rearrangement uses TRBV5-1 and TRBJ1-4; D unclear. The CDR3 is 14 amino acids. Trimming stripped 4 bases from V and 4 bases from J, with 11 bases between. Germline V CDR1 and CDR2: SGHRS, YFSETQ. The CDR3 DNA reads as TGCGCCAGCAGCCCCCCCGGCCTTAATGAAAAACTGTTTTTT. It encodes CASSPPGLNEKLFF.

This clonotype was seen repeatedly, ten times or more. The gene calls are TRBV7-8 and TRBJ2-7; tentative D call: TRBD2 (6 bases). The CDR3 consists of 14 residues. Deletions cut 4 bases from V and 3 bases from J, with 13 bases between. In germline, CDR1 is SGHVS, CDR2 FQNEAQ. This CDR3 reads CASSSSPGDYEQYF. The CDR3 bases are TGTGCCAGCAGCTCCTCCCCGGGGGACTACGAGCAGTACTTC.

This chain joins TRBV6-1 and TRBJ2-3; tentatively, D is TRBD2 (5 bases). This CDR3 region has 10 residues. CDR1 MNHNS and CDR2 SASEGT come from the germline V gene. Trimming removed 8 bases from V and 15 bases from J, with 15 bases in between. The chain's CDR3 is CASRDTLGYF. CDR3 nucleotides: TGTGCCAGCCGGGATACCCTGGGATATTTT.

This clonotype turned up a few times. This chain uses TRBV6-6 with TRBJ1-5; D gene ambiguous. V lost 11 bases and J lost 0, with 8 bases in between. Germline V CDR1 and CDR2: MNHNY, SVGAGI (reference sequence). The CDR3 is 12 residues long. CDR3 sequence reads: CASRDSNQPQHF. CDR3 DNA sequence: TGTGCCTCCCGTGATAGCAATCAGCCCCAGCATTTT.

This chain uses TRBV6-2 or TRBV6-3 with TRBJ1-2; no firm D call. Trimming cost V 9 bases and J 0 bases, with 11 bases left between them. CDR3 length equals 13 residues. Germline V gene data show CDR1 as MNHEY and CDR2 as SVGEGT. CDR3 in amino acids: CASSDGANYGYTF. DNA of the CDR3: TGTGCCAGTTCCGACGGAGCTAACTATGGCTACACCTTC.

A few counts support this clonotype. V and J are TRBV5-4 and TRBJ2-1; 12 nucleotides line up with TRBD2. CDR1 is SGHNT, CDR2 YYREEE, per germline (reference sequence). J gave up 2 bases and V 3 bases, and 3 bases lay outside the gene matches. This CDR3 spans 16 amino acids. CDR3 sequence: CASSWTSGTPYNEQFF. In nucleotides, the CDR3 is TGTGCCAGCAGCTGGACTAGCGGGACCCCCTACAATGAGCAGTTCTTC.

The chain links TRBV20-1 to TRBJ2-7, with TRBD1 matching over 7 bases. Germline V CDR1 and CDR2: DFQATT, SNEGSKA (reference sequence). CDR3 length: 14 amino acids. The V gene end was trimmed by 0 bases and the J gene end by 4 bases; junction bases not matched to a gene: 6. In DNA form, the CDR3 reads TGCAGTGCTAGAGATGCACAGGGGAATTACGAGCAGTACTTC. Amino acids: CSARDAQGNYEQYF.

The chain joins TRBV12-3 or TRBV12-4 to TRBJ2-7, with D uncertain. The V gene lost 6 bases and the J gene lost 9 bases, with 12 bases spanning the gap. CDR3 size: 11 residues. CDR3 in amino acids: CASSPRTVQYF. The CDR3 coding sequence is TGTGCCAGCAGCCCCCGCACGGTGCAGTACTTC.

This clonotype has a count of ten or more. V gene TRBV11-2 combines with J gene TRBJ2-5; no clear D. CDR1 and CDR2 from the germline V gene are SGHAT and FQNNGV. The CDR3 contains 13 residues. Trimming stripped 4 bases from V and 5 bases from J, with 11 bases between. The CDR3 DNA is TGTGCCAGCAGCTACCGTAGGTTGGAGACCCAGTACTTC. Translated: CASSYRRLETQYF.

The chain combines TRBV7-2 with TRBJ1-1; D perhaps matches TRBD1 (6 bases). The germline V gene has CDR1 SGHTA and CDR2 FQGNSA. V gave up 2 bases and J gave up 9 bases, with 28 bases separating them. The CDR3 is 18 amino acids. CDR3 protein: CASSLKVGGISFVEQAFF. The DNA for the CDR3 is TGTGCCAGCAGCTTAAAAGTAGGGGGGATTTCGTTTGTGGAGCAAGCTTTCTTT.

This chain uses TRBV29-1 with TRBJ2-1; D call uncertain. CDR3 length equals 12 residues. The V and J ends lost 6 bases and 0 bases respectively, with 6 bases between them. CDR1 is SQVTM, CDR2 ANQGSEA, per germline. The CDR3 sequence: CSVAYSYNEQFF. The CDR3 DNA follows: TGCAGCGTAGCCTACTCCTACAATGAGCAGTTCTTC.

V and J are TRBV15 and TRBJ2-1; D is possibly TRBD2 (6 bases). The CDR3 runs to 14 residues. The germline V and J ends were trimmed by 0 bases and 9 bases, with 12 bases remaining between them. Germline lookup yields CDR1 LNHNV and CDR2 YYDKDF (reference sequence). For the CDR3, the DNA is TGTGCCACCAGCAGAGAGGTGCGGGATGGTGAGCAGTTCTTC. Translating gives CATSREVRDGEQFF.

This clonotype was picked up many times. CDR3 nucleotide sequence: TGTGCCAGCAGCTTAGCGGGGGGGCCCTACAATGAGCAGTTCTTC. It yields the protein CASSLAGGPYNEQFF. The chain carries TRBV7-8 and TRBJ2-1; possible D gene TRBD2, 7 bases. The V gene lost 0 bases and the J gene lost 2 bases, with 8 bases spanning the gap. Germline CDR1 is SGHVS and CDR2 is FQNEAQ. The CDR3 runs to 15 residues.

This clonotype was detected only a few times. V usage is TRBV5-1 and J usage is TRBJ2-5; no reliable D call. Trimming took 0 bases from V and 5 from J, leaving 11 bases between them. The length of the CDR3 is 14 residues. Germline-derived CDR1 and CDR2 are SGHRS and YFSETQ. The CDR3 protein is CASSLALGFETQYF. The CDR3, as DNA: TGCGCCAGCAGCTTGGCCCTGGGTTTTGAGACCCAGTACTTC.

The gene calls are TRBV7-9 and TRBJ2-1, with D perhaps matching TRBD1 or TRBD2 (6 bases each). The CDR3 contains 15 residues. Germline V gene data show CDR1 as SEHNR and CDR2 as FQNEAQ (reference sequence). The V end was cut by 4 bases, the J end by 4 bases, with 14 bases between. The CDR3 reads CASSSLRGPYNEQFF. The CDR3 bases are TGTGCCAGCAGCTCTCTCCGGGGGCCATACAATGAGCAGTTCTTC.

In its sample, this clonotype was seen a few times. The genes are TRBV7-8 and TRBJ2-5; either TRBD1 or TRBD2 may supply D (5 bases each). V was trimmed by 5 bases and J by 13 bases, leaving 17 bases between them. Germline assignment: CDR1 SGHVS and CDR2 FQNEAQ. This CDR3 spans 12 amino acids. The DNA for the CDR3 is TGTGCCAGCAGCGAAAGCCGGGACCCAGGGTACTTC. Translation: CASSESRDPGYF. Using reference TRBV7-8 and TRBJ2-5 for the parts outside the CDR3, the full variable domain is GAGVSQSPRYKVAKRGQDVALRCDPISGHVSLFWYQQALGQGPEFLTYFQNEAQLDKSGLPSDRFFAERPEGSVSTLKIQRTQQEDSAVYLCASSESRDPGYFGPGTRLLVL.

In this sample, this clonotype turned up a few times. V is TRBV7-3 and J is TRBJ2-1; 16 bases fit TRBD2. Trimming at V came to 5 bases and at J to 0 bases, leaving 4 bases not matched to a gene. Germline CDR1 is SGHTA and CDR2 is FQGTGA. The CDR3 length is 18 residues. CDR3 sequence: CASSPGLAGGPSYNEQFF. Written as DNA, the CDR3 is TGTGCCAGCAGCCCGGGACTAGCGGGAGGGCCCTCCTACAATGAGCAGTTCTTC.

This clonotype was seen a handful of times. The genes are TRBV20-1 and TRBJ1-2, with D hard to call. The CDR3 loop spans 15 amino acids. Trimming pared 0 bases from V and 4 bases from J, leaving 15 bases between. Per the germline V gene, CDR1 is DFQATT and CDR2 is SNEGSKA (reference sequence). CDR3 residues: CSARDGGRRGYGYTF. The CDR3 nucleotides read TGCAGTGCTAGAGATGGAGGGAGGCGCGGCTATGGCTACACCTTC.

This clonotype was observed a handful of times. The rearrangement joins TRBV2 to TRBJ2-5; 8 nucleotides line up with TRBD2. This CDR3 is 16 amino acids long. Trimming removed 4 bases from V and 6 bases from J; junction bases left unmatched: 13. The germline V gene encodes CDR1 SNHLY and CDR2 FYNNEI. The CDR3: CASSGQTTGLGKTQYF. The CDR3 nucleotides read TGTGCCAGCAGTGGACAAACCACGGGACTAGGAAAGACCCAGTACTTC.

This clonotype has a handful of counts. The gene calls are TRBV4-2 and TRBJ1-6; D ambiguous. The ends were cut back, 0 bases at V and 8 bases at J, with 11 bases in the middle. Germline CDR1 is LGHNA and CDR2 is YNFKEQ. The CDR3 length is 15 residues. The CDR3 DNA is TGTGCCAGCAGCCAAGATATAGACCGCGATTCACCCCTCCACTTT. This sequence encodes CASSQDIDRDSPLHF.

This clonotype was recorded at least ten times. The rearrangement joins TRBV5-4 to TRBJ2-7; TRBD1 matches 10 bases. From germline, CDR1 is SGHNT and CDR2 YYREEE (reference sequence). V was pared by 4 bases and J by 7 bases, with 8 bases of the junction left unmatched. CDR3 length equals 14 residues. CDR3 DNA sequence: TGTGCCAGCAGCCGGCCGGGACAGGGGCGAGAGCAGTACTTC. Amino acids: CASSRPGQGREQYF.

The chain combines TRBV7-2 with TRBJ2-6, with D possibly matching TRBD1 (5 bases). The V gene's germline CDR1 is SGHTA and CDR2 FQGNSA. Trimming removed 4 bases from V and 3 bases from J, with 10 bases in between. The CDR3 has 15 residues. The CDR3 here is CASSSLGVGANVLTF. CDR3 DNA: TGTGCCAGCAGCTCATTAGGGGTTGGGGCCAACGTCCTGACTTTC.

The gene calls are TRBV5-5 and TRBJ1-1, with a possible D match to TRBD1 (6 bases). Germline lookup yields CDR1 SGHKS and CDR2 YYEKEE (reference sequence). The CDR3 is 15 amino acids. The germline V and J ends were trimmed by 1 base and 4 bases, with 14 bases remaining between them. The CDR3 coding sequence is TGTGCCAGCAGCTTGTGGGTGGGGGCAGGCACTGAAGCTTTCTTT. This encodes CASSLWVGAGTEAFF.

This clonotype appeared many times. The chain couples TRBV30 to TRBJ1-3; the match to TRBD1 covers 8 bases. V shed 0 bases and J 2 bases; nucleotides not matched to a gene: 6. The CDR3 is 16 residues long. Germline V CDR1 and CDR2: GTSNPN, SVGIG (reference sequence). DNA for the CDR3: TGTGCCTGGAGTGTCCCCTTACAGGGGGCTGGAAACACCATATATTTT. It is translated as CAWSVPLQGAGNTIYF.

The sample holds many counts of this clonotype. The gene calls are TRBV4-2 and TRBJ2-2; possible D gene TRBD1, 5 bases. Germline V gene lookup returns CDR1 LGHNA and CDR2 YNFKEQ. The CDR3 spans 16 residues. V was pared by 1 base and J by 5 bases, with 14 bases between. The CDR3 DNA reads TGTGCCAGCAGCCAAGGGGGCTTGCGAGTGACCGGGGAGCTGTTTTTT. It specifies CASSQGGLRVTGELFF.

The rearrangement links TRBV24-1 to TRBJ2-5; 7 positions match TRBD2. Germline trimming cut 3 bases from V and 5 bases from J; bases unmatched to any gene: 8. This CDR3 spans 15 amino acids. Per the germline V gene, CDR1 is KGHDR and CDR2 is SFDVKD. This CDR3 reads CATSDRGLLDETQYF. CDR3 nucleotide sequence: TGTGCCACCAGTGATAGGGGACTACTAGACGAGACCCAGTACTTC.